Following are 20 T cell receptor beta chains from one sample sequenced in a study of cytomegalovirus exposure and HLA in healthy donors (dated by TCRdb to the late 2010s). Library preparation employed the immunoSEQ multiplex PCR assay. TCRdb carries this immuneACCESS record with in-frame sequences only. Its versions omit some clonotypes, under half of them owing to an unresolved V gene in the studies checked, with the rest unexplained. In all, the sample holds about 260,000 clones, and about nine tenths of those were seen once. The ten largest clones capture just over 3% of the sample. Sequencing was carried out using PBMCs. The receptors stem from a young woman in good health and CMV-seronegative.

V usage is TRBV28 and J usage is TRBJ2-7; 7 bases align to TRBD2. This CDR3 contains 13 residues. Germline V CDR1 and CDR2: MDHEN, SYDVKM. The J segment lost 3 bases and the V segment lost 4 bases, leaving 3 bases of the junction unmatched. This CDR3 reads CASSYGTNYEQYF. The CDR3 DNA is TGTGCCAGCAGTTACGGGACTAACTACGAGCAGTACTTC.

The chain has TRBV11-2 and TRBJ2-1; TRBD2 aligns across 11 bases. Trimming removed 5 bases from V and 9 bases from J; junction bases left unmatched: 15. Germline V lookup: CDR1 SGHAT, CDR2 FQNNGV. The CDR3 loop spans 17 amino acids. CDR3 sequence (DNA): TGTGCCAGCAGCCCTGACACACTAGCGGGAGAAAGGGGTGAGCAGTTCTTC. It yields the protein CASSPDTLAGERGEQFF.

The gene calls are TRBV11-3 and TRBJ2-7, with D unclear. This CDR3 spans 15 amino acids. From germline, CDR1 is SGHNT and CDR2 YENEEA. V was trimmed by 3 bases and J by 1 base, leaving 13 bases between them. The CDR3 protein is CASSLEHRQSYEQYF. In DNA, the CDR3 is TGTGCCAGCAGCTTGGAACACCGGCAGTCCTACGAGCAGTACTTC.

The rearrangement uses TRBV12-5 and TRBJ2-6; 8 bases are shared with TRBD2. This CDR3 has 16 residues. Germline V gives CDR1 LGHNT, CDR2 FRNRAP. The ends lost 6 bases at V and 2 bases at J; junction bases unmatched: 6. The CDR3 region is CASGVAGGAGANVLTF. The CDR3 DNA sequence: TGTGCTAGTGGCGTCGCCGGGGGGGCTGGGGCCAACGTCCTGACTTTC.

The rearrangement links TRBV30 to TRBJ2-3; 13 nucleotides line up with TRBD2. V lost 3 bases and J lost 4; bases outside the gene matches: 1. CDR1 and CDR2 from the germline V gene are GTSNPN and SVGIG (reference sequence). This CDR3 contains 14 residues. CDR3 nucleotide sequence: TGTGCCTGGAGAACTAGCGGGAGGGCAGATACGCAGTATTTT. Translation gives CAWRTSGRADTQYF.

V is TRBV6-1 and J is TRBJ2-2, with 7 positions matching TRBD2. From germline, CDR1 is MNHNS and CDR2 SASEGT. V trimming: 1 base; J trimming: 6 bases; junction bases outside the gene matches: 11. This CDR3 region has 17 residues. In nucleotides, the CDR3 is TGTGCCAGCAGTGAAGGGTTTGGGGGAGGGCCTGCCGGGGAGCTGTTTTTT. This sequence encodes CASSEGFGGGPAGELFF.

The chain uses TRBV4-3 and TRBJ1-5, with D perhaps TRBD1 (6 bases). The V end was cut by 0 bases, the J end by 7 bases, with 13 bases between. CDR1 and CDR2 (germline): LGHNA, YSLEER. This CDR3 spans 15 amino acids. The CDR3 reads CASSQDRRGNQPQHF. The CDR3 nucleotides read TGCGCCAGCAGCCAAGATAGGAGGGGGAACCAGCCCCAGCATTTT.

The V gene is TRBV6-6, the J gene TRBJ2-7, with a possible D match to TRBD1 (6 bases). Trimming removed 2 bases from V and 6 bases from J, with 11 bases in between. The CDR3 extends over 13 amino acids. Germline lookup yields CDR1 MNHNY and CDR2 SVGAGI (reference sequence). The CDR3 reads CASSYVRGSEQYF. The CDR3 region has the DNA TGTGCCAGCAGTTACGTCAGGGGAAGCGAGCAGTACTTC.

The J gene is TRBJ2-7, the V gene TRBV7-9, with 8 positions matching TRBD2. Germline loops: CDR1 SEHNR, CDR2 FQNEAQ (reference sequence). V shed 5 bases and J 6 bases; nucleotides not matched to a gene: 12. CDR3 length equals 15 residues. The CDR3 nucleotides read TGTGCCAGCAGCCCCAGCGGGACTAGTTTTTCCGAGCAGTACTTC. Protein sequence: CASSPSGTSFSEQYF.

V is TRBV10-3 and J is TRBJ1-1; no clear D. Germline lookup yields CDR1 ENHRY and CDR2 SYGVKD. V was pared by 6 bases and J by 4 bases, with 15 bases between. This CDR3 region has 14 residues. The CDR3 loop reads CAISDLDIPTEAFF. The CDR3 DNA follows: TGTGCCATCAGCGATCTCGACATACCCACTGAAGCTTTCTTT.

V and J are TRBV27 and TRBJ2-3; no reliable D call. The CDR3 covers 13 residues. V lost 5 bases, J lost 0 bases, and 6 bases lay in between. In germline, CDR1 is MNHEY, CDR2 SMNVEV (reference sequence). CDR3 in amino acids: CASSLLSTDTQYF. Written as DNA, the CDR3 is TGTGCCAGCAGTCTACTAAGCACAGATACGCAGTATTTT.

The rearrangement joins TRBV27 to TRBJ2-1; perhaps TRBD2 as D (6 bases). The CDR3 has 15 amino acids. V lost 6 bases, J lost 0 bases, and 12 bases lay in between. Per the germline V gene, CDR1 is MNHEY and CDR2 is SMNVEV (reference sequence). The CDR3 spells CASSLGGSSYNEQFF. The CDR3 DNA sequence: TGTGCCAGCAGCCTTGGAGGGAGCTCCTACAATGAGCAGTTCTTC.

The chain combines TRBV29-1 with TRBJ1-1; D is perhaps TRBD1 (6 bases). Trimming left V 4 bases short and J 4 bases short, with 10 bases between. CDR3 size: 12 residues. Germline V gene data show CDR1 as SQVTM and CDR2 as ANQGSEA. The CDR3 spells CSVGQGSTEAFF. The CDR3 DNA is TGCAGCGTTGGGCAGGGGAGCACTGAAGCTTTCTTT. The complete variable domain, with remaining parts taken from reference TRBV29-1 and TRBJ1-1, reads SAVISQKPSRDICQRGTSLTIQCQVDSQVTMMFWYRQQPGQSLTLIATANQGSEATYESGFVIDKFPISRPNLTFSTLTVSNMSPEDSSIYLCSVGQGSTEAFFGQGTRLTVV.

The V call is TRBV19, the J call TRBJ2-1; TRBD2 aligns across 8 bases. V lost 10 bases and J lost 5; bases outside the gene matches: 10. This CDR3 spans 14 amino acids. Germline CDR1 LNHDA, CDR2 SQIVND (reference sequence). The CDR3 spells CATKIAGRDNEQFF. In DNA form, the CDR3 reads TGTGCCACCAAAATAGCGGGAAGAGACAATGAGCAGTTCTTC. Looking up the rest from reference TRBV19 and TRBJ2-1 gives the full variable domain: DGGITQSPKYLFRKEGQNVTLSCEQNLNHDAMYWYRQDPGQGLRLIYYSQIVNDFQKGDIAEGYSVSREKKESFPLTVTSAQKNPTAFYLCATKIAGRDNEQFFGPGTRLTVL.

The J gene is TRBJ2-6, the V gene TRBV6-1, with D hard to call. CDR3 size: 14 residues. With 8 bases removed from V and 0 bases from J, the gap between germline ends came to 8 bases. Germline-derived CDR1 and CDR2 are MNHNS and SASEGT. The CDR3: CASLGFSGANVLTF. As DNA, the CDR3 is TGTGCCAGCCTAGGGTTCTCTGGGGCCAACGTCCTGACTTTC.

The genes are TRBV5-8 and TRBJ1-2, with D hard to call. Trimming removed 2 bases from V and 3 bases from J, with 17 bases in between. Germline CDR1 is SGHTS and CDR2 is YDEGEE. The CDR3 totals 16 residues. CDR3 in DNA: TGTGCCAGCAGCTTTCCCCCCATGGGCGAAGACTATGGCTACACCTTC. This translates into CASSFPPMGEDYGYTF.

The gene calls are TRBV29-1 and TRBJ2-3; D unclear. The germline V gene encodes CDR1 SQVTM and CDR2 ANQGSEA. The ends were cut back, 4 bases at V and 0 bases at J, with 14 bases in the middle. This CDR3 region has 15 residues. The CDR3 nucleotides read TGCAGCGTTGTGCAGGCACAACAGAGCACAGATACGCAGTATTTT. This translates into CSVVQAQQSTDTQYF.

CDR3 loop: CASTVTGGSGNTIYF. The CDR3 DNA is TGTGCCAGCACCGTAACAGGGGGCTCGGGAAACACCATATATTTT. The chain links TRBV6-6 to TRBJ1-3, with 9 bases fitting TRBD1. The CDR3 is 15 amino acids. Trimming removed 7 bases from V and 4 bases from J; junction bases left unmatched: 8. Germline loops: CDR1 MNHNY, CDR2 SVGAGI (reference sequence).

CDR3 sequence reads: CASSQDGGTSPTSGSGTDTQYF. DNA for the CDR3: TGCGCCAGCAGCCAAGATGGAGGGACTAGCCCCACTAGCGGGAGTGGGACAGATACGCAGTATTTT. The chain links TRBV4-1 to TRBJ2-3; 11 bases align to TRBD2. Per germline, CDR1 MGHRA and CDR2 YSYEKL. The CDR3 has 22 amino acids. V was pared by 0 bases and J by 3 bases, with 20 bases of the junction left unmatched.

This chain joins TRBV10-2 and TRBJ1-2; tentatively, D is TRBD1 (5 bases). V lost 5 bases to trimming and J lost 8 bases, with 12 bases between them. This CDR3 is 12 amino acids long. CDR1 is WSHSY, CDR2 SAAADI, per germline. The DNA for the CDR3 is TGCGCCAGCAGTCCACGTGGGGGAGGCTACACCTTC. Translated, it gives CASSPRGGGYTF.